This TCR beta chain is drawn from a study of PD-1 blockade in classical Hodgkin lymphoma. Looking at the study overall: Patients were administered nivolumab (3 mg/kg intravenously) every 2 weeks.

A single count supports this clone. The antigen remains unidentified. Time point: cycle 4 day 1 (C4D1), after more than 5 weeks of nivolumab. No patient escaped relapse after autologous stem cell transplantation, and brentuximab vedotin exposure varied. From thawed PBMCs, CD8+ T cells were isolated by magnetic negative selection. This table comes from immunoSEQ multiplex PCR, and its TCRdb copy is limited to in-frame clones, with some not included. There are about 3,800 clones in the sample; around 69% occur only once, and just under 50% lies in the top ten. Overall study findings and caveats: Complete responders had baseline diversity similar to newly diagnosed patients.

The CDR3 runs 13 residues. The germline V gene encodes CDR1 SGHAT and CDR2 FQNNGV. V lost 7 bases and J lost 6, with 15 bases in between. The clonotype was recovered from a human donor with classical Hodgkin lymphoma. This sequence joins TRBV11-2 and TRBJ1-1, with a weak D call TRBD1 (5 bases). This material consisted of CD8+ T cells from blood, taken before the fourth cycle of nivolumab. In nucleotides, the CDR3 is TGTGCCAGCAACCACCGGCGGGGCGCTGAAGCTTTCTTT. It is translated as CASNHRRGAEAFF.